The text below deals with one TCR beta chain. The antigen is undetermined. Unique molecular identifiers were used in preparing the TCRbeta library. TCRdb re-analysed the PCR reads in MiXCR, keeping a single row per CDR3 protein. The sample lists 400,000 to 450,000 distinct CDR3 sequences; 43% were seen once. The record originates from a study of T-cell reconstitution after alpha-beta-depleted transplantation in children. Notes on the study in general: Newly made T cells mostly supplied T-cell counts and diversity one year after transplant.

CDR3 size: 13 residues. Trimming cost V 2 bases and J 5 bases, with 10 bases left between them. This chain joins TRBV12-3 or TRBV12-4 and TRBJ2-7, with D uncertain. The TCR originated in a girl aged 2 to 9 with aplastic anemia, due to receive a stem cell transplant. The starting material was PBMCs, obtained before TCRalphabeta/CD19-depleted stem cell transplant. CDR3 sequence (DNA): TGTGCCAGCAGTTTATGGGTGGTCCACGAGCAGTACTTC. It is translated as CASSLWVVHEQYF.